One sample yielded the 11 T cell receptor beta chains listed below, sequenced in a study of blood T cell repertoires in COVID-19. TCRdb keeps only in-frame clones here, not all; method: immunoSEQ multiplex PCR. The sample yields about 270,000 clones, around nine tenths seen once. The source material was peripheral blood. The receptors were gathered from a man aged 40-55 years who had recovered from COVID-19.

This chain links TRBV6-5 with TRBJ2-7; 7 positions match TRBD1. Per the germline V gene, CDR1 is MNHEY and CDR2 is SVGAGI. This CDR3 has 15 amino acids. Trimming removed 2 bases from V and 0 bases from J; junction bases left unmatched: 4. The CDR3 sequence: CASSYRRQGSYEQYF. The CDR3 nucleotides are TGTGCCAGCAGTTACCGAAGACAGGGCTCCTACGAGCAGTACTTC.

V is TRBV7-9 and J is TRBJ1-2; 12 bases fit TRBD1. The CDR3 runs 17 residues. Germline-derived CDR1 and CDR2 are SEHNR and FQNEAQ (reference sequence). Losses at the gene ends were 5 bases for V and 4 bases for J; bases not matched to a gene: 11. The CDR3 DNA follows: TGTGCCAGCAGCGAATCGGGACAGGGGGCGCCTGGCTATGGCTACACCTTC. This gives the protein CASSESGQGAPGYGYTF.

The rearrangement joins TRBV6-1 to TRBJ2-5, with 9 bases matching TRBD1. The length of the CDR3 is 16 residues. With 2 bases clipped from V and 5 bases from J, the junction kept 9 bases outside the gene matches. CDR1 is MNHNS, CDR2 SASEGT, per germline. The CDR3 bases are TGTGCCAGCAGTGAATCTGTGGGGACAGGGAAGGAGACCCAGTACTTC. Translating it yields CASSESVGTGKETQYF.

V gene TRBV7-2 combines with J gene TRBJ1-2, with 7 bases fitting TRBD1. J was trimmed by 5 bases and V by 5 bases; bases with no gene match: 8. This CDR3 is built from 14 residues. The germline CDR1 and CDR2 sequences are SGHTA and FQGNSA. The CDR3 coding sequence is TGTGCCAGCAGCGGCCCTGGGACAGCATATGGCTACACCTTC. Translated: CASSGPGTAYGYTF.

The DNA for the CDR3 is TGCGCCAGCAGCCAAAAACCCAGCGGCCACGGGGAGCTGTTTTTT. Translation gives CASSQKPSGHGELFF. The chain links TRBV4-3 to TRBJ2-2, with a weak D call TRBD2 (5 bases). CDR3 size: 15 residues. The germline V gene has CDR1 LGHNA and CDR2 YSLEER. Deletions cut 2 bases from V and 7 bases from J, with 14 bases between.

The rearrangement joins TRBV7-2 to TRBJ2-1; D is perhaps TRBD2 (6 bases). Deletions cut 5 bases from V and 9 bases from J, with 14 bases between. This CDR3 has 13 amino acids. Germline CDR1 is SGHTA and CDR2 is FQGNSA. The CDR3 DNA is TGTGCCAGCAGCCTCGGACTACCTGGTGAGCAGTTCTTC. This gives the protein CASSLGLPGEQFF.

This clone has a single count. The rearrangement uses TRBV7-9 and TRBJ2-1; D perhaps matches TRBD2 (6 bases). V lost 4 bases, J lost 3 bases, and 22 bases lay in between. Per the germline V gene, CDR1 is SEHNR and CDR2 is FQNEAQ (reference sequence). The CDR3 consists of 18 residues. The CDR3 bases are TGTGCCAGCAGCTACCCCCCTAGCGAGAGCCGTCGCTACAATGAGCAGTTCTTC. Translated, it gives CASSYPPSESRRYNEQFF.

The rearrangement links TRBV7-6 to TRBJ1-1; D is possibly TRBD1 (6 bases). The CDR3 consists of 17 residues. Trimming cost V 0 bases and J 2 bases, with 16 bases left between them. The V gene's germline CDR1 is SGHVS and CDR2 FNYEAQ. This CDR3 reads CASSLARQGLRNTEAFF. The CDR3 DNA sequence: TGTGCCAGCAGCTTAGCGCGGCAGGGGTTACGAAACACTGAAGCTTTCTTT.

The chain uses TRBV5-6 and TRBJ2-5; TRBD1 matches at 7 bases. There are 15 residues in the CDR3. CDR1 and CDR2 (germline): SGHDT, YYEEEE. V dropped 0 bases and J dropped 4; count of bases not matched to a gene: 6. This chain's CDR3 is CASSLGVRGSETQYF. Here the CDR3 DNA reads TGTGCCAGCAGCTTGGGGGTCAGGGGGTCAGAGACCCAGTACTTC.

This chain's CDR3 is CASSLRSANSPLHF. The CDR3 DNA reads TGTGCCAGCAGCTTACGCAGCGCTAATTCACCCCTCCACTTT. This chain connects TRBV7-2 to TRBJ1-6; D unclear. This CDR3 has 14 amino acids. The V gene's germline CDR1 is SGHTA and CDR2 FQGNSA. Between the trimmed V and J ends, which lost 2 bases and 6 bases, there was a span of 8 bases.

CDR3 amino acids: CASSLAPGTHVDTQYF. The CDR3 bases are TGTGCCAGCAGCTTAGCGCCGGGGACTCATGTAGATACGCAGTATTTT. The chain is built from TRBV7-2 and TRBJ2-3; maybe TRBD2 (6 bases). This CDR3 is 16 amino acids long. Between the trimmed V and J ends, which lost 0 bases and 5 bases, there was a span of 15 bases. CDR1 and CDR2 (germline): SGHTA, FQGNSA. The variable domain in full, with the rest retrieved from reference TRBV7-2 and TRBJ2-3, is GAGVSQSPSNKVTEKGKDVELRCDPISGHTALYWYRQSLGQGLEFLIYFQGNSAPDKSGLPSDRFSAERTGGSVSTLTIQRTQQEDSAVYLCASSLAPGTHVDTQYFGPGTRLTVL.